This T cell receptor beta chain was profiled in a study of T cell responses to AZD1222 COVID-19 vaccine. Findings and caveats of the study: Among vaccine-associated CD4 TCRs, coverage spanned spike, with dominance at 160-218 and 743-854. After two AZD1222 doses, spike-specific TCR breadth and depth rose versus day 0. Donors were largely white British and mainly female; clonal diversity was possibly underestimated. The repertoires were collected only after the peak T cell response.

The protocol was immunoSEQ multiplex PCR, while the TCRdb copy is restricted to in-frame clones and leaves out a portion. The sample shows 150,000 to 160,000 clones, 80% to 90% of them seen only once. This CDR3 comprises 16 residues. Germline CDR1 reads LNHNV; CDR2 reads YYDKDF (reference sequence). The trim removed 2 bases at V and 8 bases at J, leaving 11 bases unmatched. For this clone: Antigen unknown.

This chain uses TRBV15 with TRBJ1-2, with 10 positions matching TRBD1. This sequence originates from an adult who had recovered from COVID-19. Specimen: peripheral blood, collected after recovery from COVID-19. This CDR3 reads CATSRFQRQGAEGYTF. The CDR3 nucleotides read TGTGCCACCAGCAGATTCCAACGACAGGGGGCGGAAGGCTACACCTTC.